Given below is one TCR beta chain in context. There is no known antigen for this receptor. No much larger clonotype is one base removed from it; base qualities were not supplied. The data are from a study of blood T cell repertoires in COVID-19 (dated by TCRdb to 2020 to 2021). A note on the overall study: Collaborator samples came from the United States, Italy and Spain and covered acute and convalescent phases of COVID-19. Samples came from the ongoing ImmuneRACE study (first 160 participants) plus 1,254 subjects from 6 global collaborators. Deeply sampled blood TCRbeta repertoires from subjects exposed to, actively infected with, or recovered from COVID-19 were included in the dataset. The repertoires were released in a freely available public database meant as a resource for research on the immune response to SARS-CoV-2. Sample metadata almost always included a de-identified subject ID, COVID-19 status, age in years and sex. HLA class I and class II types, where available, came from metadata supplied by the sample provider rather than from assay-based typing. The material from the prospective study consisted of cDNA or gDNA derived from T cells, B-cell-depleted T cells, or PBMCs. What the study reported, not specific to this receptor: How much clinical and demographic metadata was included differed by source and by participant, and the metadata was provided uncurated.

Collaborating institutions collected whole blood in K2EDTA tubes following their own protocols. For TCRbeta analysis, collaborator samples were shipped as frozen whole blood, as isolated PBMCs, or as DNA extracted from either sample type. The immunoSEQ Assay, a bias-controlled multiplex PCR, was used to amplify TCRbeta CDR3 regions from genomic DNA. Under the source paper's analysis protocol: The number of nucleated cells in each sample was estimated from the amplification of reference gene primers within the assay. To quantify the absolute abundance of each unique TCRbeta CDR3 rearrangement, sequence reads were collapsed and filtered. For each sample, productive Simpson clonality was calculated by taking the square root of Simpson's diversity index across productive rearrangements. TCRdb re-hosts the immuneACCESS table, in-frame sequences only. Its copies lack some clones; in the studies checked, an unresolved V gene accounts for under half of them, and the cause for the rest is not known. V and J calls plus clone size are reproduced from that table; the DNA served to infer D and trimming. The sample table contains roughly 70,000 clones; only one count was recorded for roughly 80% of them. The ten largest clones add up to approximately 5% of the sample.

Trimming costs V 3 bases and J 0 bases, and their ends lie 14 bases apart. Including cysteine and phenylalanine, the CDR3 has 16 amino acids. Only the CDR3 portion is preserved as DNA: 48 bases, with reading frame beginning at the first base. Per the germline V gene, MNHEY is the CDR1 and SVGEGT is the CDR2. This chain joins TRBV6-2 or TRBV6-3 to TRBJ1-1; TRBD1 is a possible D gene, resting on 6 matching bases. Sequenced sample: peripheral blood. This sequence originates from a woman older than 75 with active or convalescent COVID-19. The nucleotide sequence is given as TGTGCCAGCAGTTATCGTTTGGACAGATTGAACACTGAAGCTTTCTTT. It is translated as CASSYRLDRLNTEAFF.